Following are 10 T cell receptor beta chains from one sample sequenced in a study of cytomegalovirus exposure and HLA in healthy donors. The primer mix had 60 Vbeta and 13 Jbeta primers. TCRdb's table, derived via immunoSEQ multiplex PCR, lists solely in-frame clones and lacks some. The sample includes about 170,000 clones, roughly 85% of them seen just once. The sequencing sample was made of PBMCs. The source of these receptors is a woman between 50 and 59 years old in good health and CMV-seropositive.

In the case of this clone: Other DNA sequences in this specimen translate into the identical CDR3. This sequence joins TRBV25-1 and TRBJ2-3; D gene unclear. Per germline, CDR1 MGHDK and CDR2 SYGVNS. The length of the CDR3 is 14 residues. The V end lost 0 bases, the J end lost 2 bases, and 6 bases lay between the germline ends. Here the CDR3 DNA reads TGTGCCAGCAGTGAATATTCCCTCACAGATACGCAGTATTTT. Amino acids: CASSEYSLTDTQYF. Complete variable domain (other parts from reference TRBV25-1 and TRBJ2-3): EADIYQTPRYLVIGTGKKITLECSQTMGHDKMYWYQQDPGMELHLIHYSYGVNSTEKGDLSSESTVSRIRTEHFPLTLESARPSHTSQYLCASSEYSLTDTQYFGPGTRLTVL.

CDR3 loop: CASSKFRGTDTQYF. The CDR3 DNA reads as TGTGCCAGCAGTAAATTCAGGGGGACAGATACGCAGTATTTT. This chain joins TRBV2 and TRBJ2-3; 7 bases are a match to TRBD1. The CDR3 covers 14 residues. CDR1 and CDR2 from the germline V gene are SNHLY and FYNNEI. Trimming at V came to 5 bases and at J to 3 bases, leaving 5 bases not matched to a gene.

The chain has TRBV9 and TRBJ2-3; 8 bases are shared with TRBD2. V trimming: 4 bases; J trimming: 5 bases; junction bases outside the gene matches: 6. Germline-derived CDR1 and CDR2 are SGDLS and YYNGEE. The CDR3 totals 14 residues. The CDR3 nucleotides are TGTGCCAGCAGCCCCTCCGGGGGGGGAGATACGCAGTATTTT. Translation gives CASSPSGGGDTQYF. The complete variable domain, with remaining parts taken from reference TRBV9 and TRBJ2-3, reads DSGVTQTPKHLITATGQRVTLRCSPRSGDLSVYWYQQSLDQGLQFLIQYYNGEERAKGNILERFSAQQFPDLHSELNLSSLELGDSALYFCASSPSGGGDTQYFGPGTRLTVL.

This clone showed up just a few times. The chain couples TRBV5-4 to TRBJ2-1, with TRBD1 identical over 9 bases. Germline V lookup: CDR1 SGHNT, CDR2 YYREEE (reference sequence). The CDR3 extends over 20 amino acids. V lost 0 bases and J lost 5; bases outside the gene matches: 18. The CDR3 is CASSLGLRLSQGAGDNEQFF. The CDR3 bases are TGTGCCAGCAGCTTGGGGCTCAGGCTTTCACAGGGGGCGGGGGACAATGAGCAGTTCTTC.

The V gene is TRBV9, the J gene TRBJ2-5, with D perhaps matching TRBD2 (5 bases). Germline CDR1 SGDLS, CDR2 YYNGEE. V lost 4 bases and J lost 5, with 15 bases in between. This CDR3 region has 14 residues. CDR3 region: CASSPRLRGETQYF. CDR3 DNA sequence: TGTGCCAGCAGCCCTCGGTTAAGAGGGGAGACCCAGTACTTC.

The chain combines TRBV27 with TRBJ2-1; TRBD2 is a possible D gene (6 bases). V dropped 4 bases and J dropped 4 bases, with 23 bases sitting between them. Germline V gene lookup returns CDR1 MNHEY and CDR2 SMNVEV (reference sequence). The CDR3 is made up of 18 amino acids. DNA of the CDR3: TGTGCCAGCAGTTCCGTACGATCCGGGAGAGATAATTACAATGAGCAGTTCTTC. It encodes CASSSVRSGRDNYNEQFF.

The gene calls are TRBV7-9 and TRBJ2-2; 9 nucleotides line up with TRBD1. Germline V gene lookup returns CDR1 SEHNR and CDR2 FQNEAQ (reference sequence). Losses at the gene ends were 4 bases for V and 6 bases for J; bases not matched to a gene: 9. The CDR3 length is 16 residues. As DNA, the CDR3 is TGTGCCAGCAGCTGGGGGACAGGGAAGTCACCCGGGGAGCTGTTTTTT. It encodes CASSWGTGKSPGELFF.

The chain has TRBV18 and TRBJ1-4, with D tentatively TRBD1 (5 bases). CDR3 length: 14 amino acids. With 6 bases removed from V and 0 bases from J, the gap between germline ends came to 8 bases. Germline CDR1 is KGHSH and CDR2 is LQKENI. The CDR3 protein is CASSQGATNEKLFF. Here the CDR3 DNA reads TGTGCCAGCTCCCAAGGGGCAACTAATGAAAAACTGTTTTTT.

J is TRBJ2-5 and V is TRBV5-6, with 7 nucleotides matching TRBD1. CDR3 length: 14 residues. Looked up from germline, CDR1 is SGHDT and CDR2 is YYEEEE. Losses at the gene ends were 0 bases for V and 10 bases for J; bases not matched to a gene: 9. The CDR3 nucleotides are TGTGCCAGCAGCTTGGGGGCCTCGCCAGGGGGCCAGTACTTC. It encodes CASSLGASPGGQYF.

The chain carries TRBV19 and TRBJ1-2; possibly TRBD1 for D (5 bases). V lost 4 bases and J lost 1, with 16 bases in between. The CDR3 is 16 amino acids. Germline CDR1 and CDR2: LNHDA and SQIVND (reference sequence). The DNA of the CDR3 is TGTGCCAGTAGTACAAGACAGCTACAAAATAACTATGGCTACACCTTC. It specifies CASSTRQLQNNYGYTF.